This entry features one T cell receptor (beta chain) sequence. No cognate antigen has been identified for it. TCRdb lists the instrument as NextSeq 550. The Human TCR Profiling Kit (MiLaboratory) was used to prepare UMI-labeled 5' RACE TRB cDNA libraries. The full amount of extracted RNA was used for cDNA synthesis, and the full amount of resulting cDNA was used for PCR amplification. Libraries were prepared in parallel with an identical number of PCR cycles. The original methods were these. With a minimum of two reads required per UMI, MIGEC and MiXCR pulled out about 52,000 +/- 9,100 unique UMI-labeled TRB cDNA molecules from each library. Each library averaged 40,000 +/- 10,000 functional in-frame TRB CDR3 nucleotide clonotypes without stop codons. After downsampling to 5000 UMI-labeled TRB molecules per sample, diversity metrics, including normalized Shannon-Wiener and Chao1, were computed in VDJtools. VDJtools computed clonotype-size-weighted physicochemical properties of the central five CDR3 residues: interaction energy, strength, volume and Kidera factor 4. TCRdb reprocessed the public reads and reports one entry per CDR3 protein sequence, without DNA. TCRdb's processing, not the study's, gives the V and J calls here. The table for this sample records 90,000 to 150,000 distinct CDR3 sequences. The ten biggest clones cover approximately 0.38% of the sample.

There are 15 amino acids in the CDR3, from cysteine to phenylalanine inclusive. The entry carries no DNA sequence. For CDR1 and CDR2, the germline V gene lists SGDLS and YYNGEE. The sample originates from a study of CXCR3-negative and CXCR3-positive naive CD8 T cells (dated by TCRdb to between 2018 and 2020). About the full investigation: Roughly 150 million TRB reads were obtained in total, roughly 1.5 +/- 0.3 million reads per library. The diversity and physicochemical repertoire analyses included 11 donors pooled from two independent experiments. For the TRBV-TRBJ cluster analysis, the naive subsets came from roughly 5 donors, while the memory cells came from 3 donors.

Each CD8+ T cell subset was flow-sorted in triplicate, and 300,000 or so cells per subset were placed directly into RLT lysis buffer. To exclude memory contaminants, naive CD8+ T cells were stringently defined as CD45RO-CCR7+CD27+CD95-. Peripheral blood mononuclear cells were isolated from buffy coats using standard density gradient centrifugation. A FACSAria III was used to flow-sort naive CXCR3-negative and CXCR3-positive CD8+ T cells. Total RNA was extracted from sorted cells using an RNeasy Mini Kit. What the research found in general, with its limitations: Naive CXCR3-negative and CXCR3-positive cells from the same donor showed similar TRBV-TRBJ usage, whereas memory cells showed distinct patterns. Compared with CXCR3-negative naive cells, CXCR3-positive naive cells had TRB CDR3s with higher hydrophobicity (lower Kidera factor 4), lower energy, and higher strength and volume indices. CXCR3 expression partially decreased after cryopreservation, so most assays used freshly isolated PBMCs. Because surface CD5, which is linked to self-reactivity in mice, was comparable between the naive subsets, TCR interaction strength was also inferred from TRB CDR3 physicochemical properties. Both naive subsets had comparably high repertoire diversity, while memory CD8+ T cells had much lower repertoire diversity.

Recombination connected TRBV9 to TRBJ2-7; TCRdb picks TRBD2, but there is no DNA to check that call. This sequence originates from a human donor in good health. Some clones in this sample may be carry-over from other donors' samples. Input material: naive CXCR3+ CD8+ T cells from blood. The cell subset or site label, read with the paper, signifies: CD45RO-CCR7+CD27+CD95- naive CD8+ T cells expressing CXCR3 (TNR3+). The CDR3 has the sequence CASSVGGGRAYEQYF.